Listed below are T cell receptor beta chains from one sample, sequenced in a study of T cell changes during pregnancy in multiple sclerosis. TCRdb's copy holds only in-frame clones and misses some; the assay was immunoSEQ multiplex PCR. The sample includes tens of thousands of clones, roughly 90% of them seen just once. The sample in question was CD4+ T cells from peripheral blood mononuclear cells, obtained in the third trimester of pregnancy. Receptors originate from a female donor with multiple sclerosis, enrolled in a pregnancy study. Each CDR3 is given with its conserved first and last residue. Each record gives: CDR3 length, D gene, J gene, clone size, V gene, CDR3 protein, CDR3 DNA. The D gene is left open where the match is weak. Size is omitted from some rows. Given values are once, few, many or a class for expanded clones.

CDR3 length: 14
D gene: NA
J gene: TRBJ2-5
clone size: NA
V gene: TRBV7-2
CDR3 protein: CASSSGVFQETQYF
CDR3 DNA: TGTGCCAGCAGCTCCGGAGTTTTCCAAGAGACCCAGTACTTC

CDR3 length: 13
D gene: NA
J gene: TRBJ1-2
clone size: NA
V gene: TRBV28
CDR3 protein: CATLEAGTQGYTF
CDR3 DNA: TGTGCCACCCTAGAAGCCGGGACTCAAGGCTACACCTTC

CDR3 length: 16
D gene: NA
J gene: TRBJ1-1
clone size: NA
V gene: TRBV11-2
CDR3 protein: CASSLSAGRLNTEAFF
CDR3 DNA: TGTGCCAGCAGCTTATCTGCTGGGAGATTGAACACTGAAGCTTTCTTT

CDR3 length: 14
D gene: NA
J gene: TRBJ2-1
clone size: NA
V gene: TRBV9
CDR3 protein: CASSFTGATSEQFF
CDR3 DNA: TGTGCCAGCAGCTTCACTGGCGCGACATCTGAGCAGTTCTTC

CDR3 length: 15
D gene: NA
J gene: TRBJ1-5
clone size: NA
V gene: TRBV10-1
CDR3 protein: CASSTSGTHTRRQHF
CDR3 DNA: TGCGCCAGCAGTACTAGCGGGACCCATACCCGGCGCCAGCATTTT

CDR3 length: 15
D gene: TRBD1
J gene: TRBJ2-5
clone size: NA
V gene: TRBV9
CDR3 protein: CATSTGTGAGETQYF
CDR3 DNA: TGTGCCACTTCAACCGGGACAGGGGCTGGGGAGACCCAGTACTTC

CDR3 length: 13
D gene: TRBD2
J gene: TRBJ2-1
clone size: few
V gene: TRBV19
CDR3 protein: CASSWTSGRDQFF
CDR3 DNA: TGTGCCAGTAGTTGGACTAGCGGGAGGGATCAGTTCTTC

CDR3 length: 15
D gene: TRBD1
J gene: TRBJ2-2
clone size: NA
V gene: TRBV7-6
CDR3 protein: CASSSLSGGSGELFF
CDR3 DNA: TGTGCCAGCAGCTCCCTCTCAGGGGGCTCCGGGGAGCTGTTTTTT

CDR3 length: 13
D gene: NA
J gene: TRBJ2-6
clone size: NA
V gene: TRBV7-3
CDR3 protein: CASSPAGANVLTF
CDR3 DNA: TGTGCCAGCAGCCCCGCTGGGGCCAACGTCCTGACTTTC

CDR3 length: 17
D gene: TRBD1
J gene: TRBJ1-4
clone size: NA
V gene: TRBV18
CDR3 protein: CASSHPWDRATNEKLFF
CDR3 DNA: TGTGCCAGCTCACACCCTTGGGACAGGGCAACTAATGAAAAACTGTTTTTT

CDR3 length: 14
D gene: TRBD1
J gene: TRBJ1-2
clone size: few
V gene: TRBV5-1
CDR3 protein: CASSLAGTGGGYTF
CDR3 DNA: TGCGCCAGCAGCTTGGCCGGGACAGGAGGTGGCTACACCTTC

CDR3 length: 15
D gene: TRBD1
J gene: TRBJ2-7
clone size: NA
V gene: TRBV28
CDR3 protein: CASSPRGQGLYEQYF
CDR3 DNA: TGTGCCAGCAGCCCCCGAGGACAGGGACTCTACGAGCAGTACTTC

CDR3 length: 15
D gene: NA
J gene: TRBJ2-1
clone size: NA
V gene: TRBV5-1
CDR3 protein: CASSLEVARGNEQFF
CDR3 DNA: TGCGCCAGCAGCTTGGAGGTAGCTCGAGGCAATGAGCAGTTCTTC

CDR3 length: 16
D gene: TRBD2
J gene: TRBJ2-3
clone size: once
V gene: TRBV7-2
CDR3 protein: CASSSRTSGNRDTQYF
CDR3 DNA: TGTGCCAGCAGCTCTCGAACTAGCGGGAATAGGGATACGCAGTATTTT

CDR3 length: 13
D gene: NA
J gene: TRBJ1-2
clone size: NA
V gene: TRBV29-1
CDR3 protein: CSAGTDYNYGYTF
CDR3 DNA: TGCAGCGCAGGGACGGACTATAACTATGGCTACACCTTC

CDR3 length: 14
D gene: NA
J gene: TRBJ2-1
clone size: NA
V gene: TRBV28
CDR3 protein: CASLTPSRYNEQFF
CDR3 DNA: TGTGCCAGCCTGACCCCTAGCAGATACAATGAGCAGTTCTTC

CDR3 length: 15
D gene: TRBD1
J gene: TRBJ2-3
clone size: NA
V gene: TRBV28
CDR3 protein: CASSGRDRAADTQYF
CDR3 DNA: TGTGCCAGCAGCGGAAGGGACAGGGCTGCAGATACGCAGTATTTT